These T cell receptor beta chains were read from a single sample in a study of blood T cell repertoires in COVID-19. Produced via immunoSEQ multiplex PCR; TCRdb's table is partial and in-frame only. This sample has around 73,000 clones, with about four fifths found just once. The specimen was peripheral blood. These receptor sequences come from an older woman with acute or convalescent COVID-19. The CDR3 runs from the conserved cysteine through the conserved F or W. The D gene is left open where the match is weak. Size tells how often a clone was seen (once, few, many) or the class of an expanded clone, and some rows leave it out.

J gene | V gene | D gene | clone size | CDR3 protein | CDR3 DNA
TRBJ2-4 | TRBV3-1/TRBV3-2 | . | . | CASSHTKNIQYF | TGTGCCAGCAGCCATACCAAAAACATTCAGTACTTC
TRBJ2-7 | TRBV6-5 | TRBD1 | . | CASRGTGGYEQYF | TGTGCCAGCAGGGGGACAGGGGGCTACGAGCAGTACTTC
TRBJ2-3 | TRBV7-9 | TRBD1 | . | CASSQQGATDTQYF | TGTGCCAGCAGCCAACAGGGGGCCACAGATACGCAGTATTTT
TRBJ1-2 | TRBV24-1 | . | . | CATSDAYRRGGGYTF | TGTGCCACCAGCGACGCGTATAGGCGGGGAGGGGGCTACACCTTC
TRBJ1-1 | TRBV6-5 | . | few | CASSYSSGGAFF | TGTGCCAGCAGTTACTCGTCGGGGGGAGCTTTCTTT
TRBJ1-4 | TRBV15 | . | . | CATSGGGASNEKLFF | TGTGCCACCAGCGGCGGGGGGGCGAGTAATGAAAAACTGTTTTTT
TRBJ2-7 | TRBV2 | . | . | CASSPTPGQSSYEQYF | TGTGCCAGCAGTCCCACCCCGGGACAAAGCTCCTACGAGCAGTACTTC
TRBJ1-2 | TRBV7-2 | TRBD1 | few | CASRSTGQSYGYTF | TGTGCCAGCAGATCAACGGGACAGAGCTATGGCTACACCTTC
TRBJ1-5 | TRBV5-8 | TRBD1 | few | CASSLVGQAYQPQHF | TGTGCCAGCAGCTTAGTGGGACAGGCATATCAGCCCCAGCATTTT
TRBJ2-6 | TRBV9 | . | . | CASSVAGVGANVLTF | TGTGCCAGCAGCGTAGCAGGGGTTGGGGCCAACGTCCTGACTTTC
TRBJ2-1 | TRBV4-1 | . | . | CASSPRPRRVAYSGSYNEQFF | TGCGCCAGCAGCCCCCGACCCCGGCGGGTGGCGTATAGCGGCTCCTACAATGAGCAGTTCTTC
TRBJ1-2 | TRBV5-8 | . | . | CASSLRRVGGYTF | TGTGCCAGCAGCTTGCGCAGGGTGGGTGGCTACACCTTC
TRBJ2-3 | TRBV5-1 | TRBD1 | . | CASSQTPGGETDTQYF | TGCGCCAGCAGCCAAACCCCAGGGGGCGAAACAGATACGCAGTATTTT
TRBJ1-5 | TRBV2 | . | . | CASSKSGIGNQPQHF | TGTGCCAGCAGTAAATCAGGGATTGGCAATCAGCCCCAGCATTTT
TRBJ2-5 | TRBV18 | TRBD2 | . | CASSPRGGEETQYF | TGTGCCAGCTCACCACGGGGAGGGGAAGAGACCCAGTACTTC
TRBJ2-7 | TRBV10-3 | TRBD2 | . | CAISEGTTGHEQYF | TGTGCCATCAGTGAGGGGACTACGGGGCACGAGCAGTACTTC